This TCR beta chain was sequenced for a study of shared clonotypes between healthy human individuals. Using about 220 ng DNA, tens of thousands of T cell genomes, the sorted-subset replicate PCRs were run. The repertoire was sequenced with immunoSEQ multiplex PCR; TCRdb's copy has only in-frame clones and lacks some. The sample lists about 1,900,000 clones; approximately 94% were seen once. Points on this clone: The antigen is not known.

Naive CD8 isolation took CD45RO-negative cells positively selected for CCR7 and excluded terminally differentiated effector memory CD45RA+ cells. Whole-study findings and limits: The study's rarefaction showed incomplete sorted-subset sequencing despite large depth. Naive subsets usually exceeded memory subsets in estimated richness.

V lost 2 bases and J lost 3; bases outside the gene matches: 9. The CDR3 runs 16 residues. The germline V gene encodes CDR1 SGHAT and CDR2 FQNNGV. The TCR originated in a young man in good health. The sample consisted of naive CD8+ T cells sorted from blood. The chain carries TRBV11-2 and TRBJ2-7; TRBD1 matches at 8 bases. As DNA, the CDR3 is TGTGCCAGCAGCTTAATGGTCGGACAGGGTGTCTACGAGCAGTACTTC. Protein: CASSLMVGQGVYEQYF.